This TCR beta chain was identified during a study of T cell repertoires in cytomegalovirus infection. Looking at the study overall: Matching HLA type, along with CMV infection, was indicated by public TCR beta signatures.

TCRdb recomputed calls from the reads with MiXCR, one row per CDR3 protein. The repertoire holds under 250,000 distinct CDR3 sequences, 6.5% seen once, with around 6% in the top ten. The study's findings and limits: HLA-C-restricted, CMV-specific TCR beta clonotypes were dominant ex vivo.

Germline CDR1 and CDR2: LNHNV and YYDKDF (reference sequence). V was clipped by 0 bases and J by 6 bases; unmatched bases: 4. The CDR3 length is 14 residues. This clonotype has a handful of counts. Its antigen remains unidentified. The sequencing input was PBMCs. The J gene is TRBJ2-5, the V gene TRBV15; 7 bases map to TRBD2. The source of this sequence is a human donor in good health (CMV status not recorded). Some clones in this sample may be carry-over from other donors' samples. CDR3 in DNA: TGTGCCACCAGCAGAGATGCCGGGGGGAAGACCCAGTACTTC. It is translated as CATSRDAGGKTQYF.